A selection of T cell receptor beta chains follows, all from one sample in a study of blood T cell repertoires in COVID-19. Using immunoSEQ multiplex PCR, the repertoire was profiled, and TCRdb retains in-frame clones only, with some absent. The sample includes 71,000 or so clones, 80% to 90% of them seen just once. Sequenced: peripheral blood. These receptors all come from a man in his forties or fifties with active COVID-19. The conserved cysteine and the conserved F or W are not part of the CDR3 here. D genes are given only for firm matches. Some rows mark clone size as missing; the rest say once, few, many or name a class of expanded clone.

J | size | V | D | CDR3
TRBJ2-4 | few | TRBV7-9 | TRBD1 | ASSLAMDRGNIQY
TRBJ2-7 | once | TRBV19 | . | ASSMGGVAASYEQY
TRBJ2-5 | . | TRBV19 | TRBD1 | ASSIQGQEAETQY
TRBJ2-1 | once | TRBV7-6 | . | ASSLRGDMVRANEQF
TRBJ2-2 | . | TRBV30 | . | AWRMQGIGELF
TRBJ2-1 | . | TRBV5-4 | TRBD1 | AWGRQGYNEQF
TRBJ1-2 | . | TRBV30 | . | AWSVWGGARNGYT
TRBJ2-7 | once | TRBV4-1 | . | ASSQVLLEEQY
TRBJ2-3 | . | TRBV15 | . | ATSRELDPGDTQY
TRBJ2-7 | . | TRBV28 | . | ASSLVGGITAYEQY
TRBJ2-5 | . | TRBV3-1/TRBV3-2 | TRBD2 | ASSPGLAGGQETQY
TRBJ2-5 | once | TRBV5-1 | TRBD2 | ASSFPRGSEETQY
TRBJ1-1 | . | TRBV10-3 | TRBD1 | AISYRGTGGINTEAF
TRBJ2-3 | . | TRBV6-5 | TRBD1 | ASSLDRGSAAY
TRBJ2-7 | . | TRBV19 | . | ASSIAPADRYEQY
TRBJ1-1 | . | TRBV28 | TRBD1 | ASTPGGKAF
TRBJ1-1 | . | TRBV6-2/TRBV6-3 | . | ASTPTGATEAF
TRBJ1-4 | once | TRBV7-9 | . | ASSRDTGDEKLF